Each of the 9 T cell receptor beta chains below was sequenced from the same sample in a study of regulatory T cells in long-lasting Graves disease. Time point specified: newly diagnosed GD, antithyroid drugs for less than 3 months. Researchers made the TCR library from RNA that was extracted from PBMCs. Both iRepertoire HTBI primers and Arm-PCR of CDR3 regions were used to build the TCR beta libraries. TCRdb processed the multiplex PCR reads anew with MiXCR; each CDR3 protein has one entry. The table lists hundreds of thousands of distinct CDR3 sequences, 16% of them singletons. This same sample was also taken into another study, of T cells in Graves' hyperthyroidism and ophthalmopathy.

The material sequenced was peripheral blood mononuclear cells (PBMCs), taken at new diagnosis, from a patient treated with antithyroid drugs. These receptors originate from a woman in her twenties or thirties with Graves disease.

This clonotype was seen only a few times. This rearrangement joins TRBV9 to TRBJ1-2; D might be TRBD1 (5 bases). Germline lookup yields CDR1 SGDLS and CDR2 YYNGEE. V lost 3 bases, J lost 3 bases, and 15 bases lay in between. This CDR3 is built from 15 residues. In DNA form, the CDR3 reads TGTGCCAGCAGCGCCGACCCGACAGATTACTATGGCTACACCTTC. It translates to CASSADPTDYYGYTF.

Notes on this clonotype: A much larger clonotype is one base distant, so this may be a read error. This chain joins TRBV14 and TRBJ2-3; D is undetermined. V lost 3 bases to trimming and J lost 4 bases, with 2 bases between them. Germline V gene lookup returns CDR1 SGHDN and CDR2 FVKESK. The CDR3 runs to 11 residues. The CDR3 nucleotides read TGTGCCAGCAGCCACTCAGATACGCAGTATTTT. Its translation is CASSHSDTQYF.

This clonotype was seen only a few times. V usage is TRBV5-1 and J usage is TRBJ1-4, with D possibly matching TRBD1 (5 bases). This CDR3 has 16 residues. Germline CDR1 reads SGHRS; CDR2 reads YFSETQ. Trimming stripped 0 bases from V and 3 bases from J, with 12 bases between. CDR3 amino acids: CASSLDLMGANEKLFF. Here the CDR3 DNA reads TGCGCCAGCAGCTTGGATTTGATGGGGGCTAATGAAAAACTGTTTTTT.

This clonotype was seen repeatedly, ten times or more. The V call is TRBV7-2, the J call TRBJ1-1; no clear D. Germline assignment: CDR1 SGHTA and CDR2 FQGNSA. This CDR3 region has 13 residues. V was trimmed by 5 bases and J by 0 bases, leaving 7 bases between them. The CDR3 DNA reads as TGTGCCAGCAGCGCACTTATGAACACTGAAGCTTTCTTT. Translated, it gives CASSALMNTEAFF.

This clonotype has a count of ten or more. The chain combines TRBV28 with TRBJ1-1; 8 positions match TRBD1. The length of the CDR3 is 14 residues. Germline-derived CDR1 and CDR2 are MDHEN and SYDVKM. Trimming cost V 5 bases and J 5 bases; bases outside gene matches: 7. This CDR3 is CASSLRQGRTEAFF. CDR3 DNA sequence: TGTGCCAGCAGTCTGAGACAGGGGAGAACTGAAGCTTTCTTT.

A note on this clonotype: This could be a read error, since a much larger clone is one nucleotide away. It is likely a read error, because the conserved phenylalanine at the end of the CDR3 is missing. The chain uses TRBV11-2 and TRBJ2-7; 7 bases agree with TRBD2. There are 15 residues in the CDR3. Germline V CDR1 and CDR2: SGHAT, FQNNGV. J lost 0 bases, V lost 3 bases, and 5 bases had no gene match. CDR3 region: CASSLSGISSYEQYL. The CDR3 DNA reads TGTGCCAGCAGCTTGAGCGGGATAAGCTCCTACGAGCAGTACCTC.

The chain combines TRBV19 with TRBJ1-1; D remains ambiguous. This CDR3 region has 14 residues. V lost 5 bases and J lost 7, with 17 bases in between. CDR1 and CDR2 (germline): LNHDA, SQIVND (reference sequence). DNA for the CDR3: TGTGCCAGTAGTTATTGGCCCCCGACCCGTGAAGCTTTCTTT. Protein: CASSYWPPTREAFF.

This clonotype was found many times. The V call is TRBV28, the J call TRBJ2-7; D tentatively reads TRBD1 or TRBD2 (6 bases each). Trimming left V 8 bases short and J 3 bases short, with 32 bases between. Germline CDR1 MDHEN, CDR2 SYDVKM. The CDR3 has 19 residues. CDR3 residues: CASRGLFGGQGPTIYEQYF. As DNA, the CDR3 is TGTGCCAGCCGAGGTTTGTTTGGGGGGCAAGGTCCTACTATCTACGAGCAGTACTTC.

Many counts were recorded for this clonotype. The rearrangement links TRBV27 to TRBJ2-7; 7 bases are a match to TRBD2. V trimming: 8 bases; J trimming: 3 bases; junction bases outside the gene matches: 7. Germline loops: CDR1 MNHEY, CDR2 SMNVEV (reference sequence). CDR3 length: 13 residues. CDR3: CASLRTGGYEQYF. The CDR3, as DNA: TGTGCCAGCCTCCGGACGGGGGGCTACGAGCAGTACTTC.